The sample holds a few counts of the clone carrying this T cell receptor (beta chain). This sample is drawn from a study of response to subunit inactivated influenza vaccine. J was trimmed by 0 bases and V by 0 bases; bases with no gene match: 5. The CDR3 loop spans 18 amino acids. Germline-derived CDR1 and CDR2 are KGHSH and LQKENI. TCRdb reprocessed the RT-PCR reads via MiXCR and lists one record per CDR3 protein. The sample includes hundreds of thousands of distinct CDR3 sequences, less than 15% of them seen just once. This rearrangement joins TRBV18 to TRBJ2-6; 7 bases map to TRBD1. This TCR was recovered from a man in his fifties who received an inactivated influenza vaccine. Source: PBMCs from blood, taken less than 15 days before vaccination. CDR3 coding DNA: TGTGCCAGCTCACCACCAGGGGACAGTAGCTCTGGGGCCAACGTCCTGACTTTC. Protein: CASSPPGDSSSGANVLTF. The full variable domain, completed using reference TRBV18 and TRBJ2-6, is NAGVMQNPRHLVRRRGQEARLRCSPMKGHSHVYWYRQLPEEGLKFMVYLQKENIIDESGMPKERFSAEFPKEGPSILRIQQVVRGDSAAYFCASSPPGDSSSGANVLTFGAGSRLTVL.